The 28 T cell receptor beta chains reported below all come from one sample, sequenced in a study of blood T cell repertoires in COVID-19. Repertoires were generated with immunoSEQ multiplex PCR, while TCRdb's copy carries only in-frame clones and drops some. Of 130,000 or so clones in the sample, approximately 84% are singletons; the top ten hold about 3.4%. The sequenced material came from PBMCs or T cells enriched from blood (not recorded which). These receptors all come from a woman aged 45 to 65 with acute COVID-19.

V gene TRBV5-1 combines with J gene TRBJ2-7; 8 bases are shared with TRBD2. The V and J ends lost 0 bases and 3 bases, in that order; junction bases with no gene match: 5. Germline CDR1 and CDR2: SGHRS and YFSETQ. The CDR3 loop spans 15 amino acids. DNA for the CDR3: TGCGCCAGCAGCTTGGTGGCAGCGGGGGACTACGAGCAGTACTTC. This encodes CASSLVAAGDYEQYF.

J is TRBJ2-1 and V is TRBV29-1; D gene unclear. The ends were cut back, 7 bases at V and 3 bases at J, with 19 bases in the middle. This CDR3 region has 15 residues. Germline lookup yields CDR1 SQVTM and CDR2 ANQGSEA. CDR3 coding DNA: TGCAGCGGGGTAGGAGATCCACCCCTCTACAATGAGCAGTTCTTC. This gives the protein CSGVGDPPLYNEQFF.

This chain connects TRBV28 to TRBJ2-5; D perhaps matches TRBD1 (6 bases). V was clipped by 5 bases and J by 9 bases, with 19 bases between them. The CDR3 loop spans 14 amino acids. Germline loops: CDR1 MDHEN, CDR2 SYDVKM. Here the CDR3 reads CASSQPRTDEAQYF. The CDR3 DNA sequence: TGTGCCAGCAGTCAACCTCGGACAGACGAGGCCCAGTACTTC. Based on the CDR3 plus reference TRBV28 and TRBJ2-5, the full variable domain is DVKVTQSSRYLVKRTGEKVFLECVQDMDHENMFWYRQDPGLGLRLIYFSYDVKMKEKGDIPEGYSVSREKKERFSLILESASTNQTSMYLCASSQPRTDEAQYFGPGTRLLVL.

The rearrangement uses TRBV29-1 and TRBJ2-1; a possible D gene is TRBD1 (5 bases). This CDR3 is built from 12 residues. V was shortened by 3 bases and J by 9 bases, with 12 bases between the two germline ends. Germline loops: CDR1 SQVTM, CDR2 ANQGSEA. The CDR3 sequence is CSVDVKRGEQFF. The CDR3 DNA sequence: TGCAGCGTTGACGTGAAAAGGGGTGAGCAGTTCTTC.

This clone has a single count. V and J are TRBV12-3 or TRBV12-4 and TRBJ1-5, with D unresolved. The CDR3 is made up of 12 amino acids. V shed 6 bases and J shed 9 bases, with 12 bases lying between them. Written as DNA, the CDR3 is TGTGCCAGCAGGTCCCCGGGTTCGCCCCAGCATTTT. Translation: CASRSPGSPQHF.

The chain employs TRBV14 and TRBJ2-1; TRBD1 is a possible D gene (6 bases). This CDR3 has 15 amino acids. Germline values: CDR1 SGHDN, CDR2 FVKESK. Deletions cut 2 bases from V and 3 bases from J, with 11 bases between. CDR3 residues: CASSQTRGYYNEQFF. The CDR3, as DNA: TGTGCCAGCAGCCAAACAAGGGGGTACTACAATGAGCAGTTCTTC.

CDR3 sequence reads: CASSQDPGTASEGGGQETQYF. The CDR3 coding sequence is TGTGCCAGCAGCCAAGACCCGGGTACGGCTAGCGAAGGAGGAGGTCAAGAGACCCAGTACTTC. V is TRBV3-1 (or the pseudogene TRBV3-2) and J is TRBJ2-5; possibly TRBD2 for D (6 bases). The CDR3 has 21 amino acids. V was cut by 0 bases and J by 2 bases, with 28 bases left in between. CDR1 is LGHDT and CDR2 is YNNKEL in the germline V gene (reference sequence).

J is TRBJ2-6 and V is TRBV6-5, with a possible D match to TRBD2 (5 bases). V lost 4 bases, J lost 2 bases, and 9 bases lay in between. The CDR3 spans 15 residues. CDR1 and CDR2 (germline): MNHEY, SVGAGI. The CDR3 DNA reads TGTGCCAGCAGTTCCCACGGGGCTGGGGCCAACGTCCTGACTTTC. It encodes CASSSHGAGANVLTF.

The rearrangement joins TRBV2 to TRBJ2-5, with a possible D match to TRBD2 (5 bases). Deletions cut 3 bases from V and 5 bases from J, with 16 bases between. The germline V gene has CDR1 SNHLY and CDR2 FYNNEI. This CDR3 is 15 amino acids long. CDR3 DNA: TGTGCCAGCAGTGAGGAGGACCCTTCCTGGGAGACCCAGTACTTC. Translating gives CASSEEDPSWETQYF.

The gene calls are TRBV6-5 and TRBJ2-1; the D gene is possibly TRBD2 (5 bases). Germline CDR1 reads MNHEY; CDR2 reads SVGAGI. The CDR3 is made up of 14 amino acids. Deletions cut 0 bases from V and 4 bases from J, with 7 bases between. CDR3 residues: CASSYSGEYNEQFF. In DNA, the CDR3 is TGTGCCAGCAGTTACTCGGGAGAGTACAATGAGCAGTTCTTC.

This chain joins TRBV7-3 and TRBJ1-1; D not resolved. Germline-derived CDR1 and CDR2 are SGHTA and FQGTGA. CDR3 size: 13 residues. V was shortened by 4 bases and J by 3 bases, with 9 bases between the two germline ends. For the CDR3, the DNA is TGTGCCAGCAGCTCCCAATCGGACACTGAAGCTTTCTTT. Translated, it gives CASSSQSDTEAFF. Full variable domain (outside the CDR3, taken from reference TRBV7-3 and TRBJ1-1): GAGVSQTPSNKVTEKGKYVELRCDPISGHTALYWYRQSLGQGPEFLIYFQGTGAADDSGLPNDRFFAVRPEGSVSTLKIQRTERGDSAVYLCASSSQSDTEAFFGQGTRLTVV.

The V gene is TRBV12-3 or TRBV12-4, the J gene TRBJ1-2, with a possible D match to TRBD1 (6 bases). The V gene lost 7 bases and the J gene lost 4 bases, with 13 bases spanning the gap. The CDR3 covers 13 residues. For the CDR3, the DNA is TGTGCCAGCACCTCAGGGGCCCTCTATGGCTACACCTTC. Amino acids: CASTSGALYGYTF.

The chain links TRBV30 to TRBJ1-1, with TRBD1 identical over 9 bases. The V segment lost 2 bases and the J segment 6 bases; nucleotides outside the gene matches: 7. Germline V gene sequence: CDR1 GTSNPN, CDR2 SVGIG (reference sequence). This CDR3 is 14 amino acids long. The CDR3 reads CAWSLMTGGSEAFF. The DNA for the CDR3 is TGTGCCTGGAGTTTAATGACAGGGGGGTCTGAAGCTTTCTTT.

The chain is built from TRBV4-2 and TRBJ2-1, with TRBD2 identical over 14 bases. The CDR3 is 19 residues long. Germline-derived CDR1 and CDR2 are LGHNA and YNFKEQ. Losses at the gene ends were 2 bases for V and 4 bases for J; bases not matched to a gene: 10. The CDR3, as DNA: TGTGCCAGCAGCCAAAACGGACTAGCGGGAGGAGTTGTGTACAATGAGCAGTTCTTC. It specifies CASSQNGLAGGVVYNEQFF.

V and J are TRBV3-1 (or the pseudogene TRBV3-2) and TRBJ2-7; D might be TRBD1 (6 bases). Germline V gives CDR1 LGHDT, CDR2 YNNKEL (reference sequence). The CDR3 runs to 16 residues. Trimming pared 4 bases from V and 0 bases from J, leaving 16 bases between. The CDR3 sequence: CASSPTGRRNSYEQYF. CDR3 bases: TGTGCCAGCAGCCCCACAGGGCGACGGAACTCCTACGAGCAGTACTTC.

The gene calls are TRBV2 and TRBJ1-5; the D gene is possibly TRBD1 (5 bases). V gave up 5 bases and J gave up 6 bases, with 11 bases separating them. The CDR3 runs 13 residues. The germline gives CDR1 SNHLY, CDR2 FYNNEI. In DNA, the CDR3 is TGTGCCAGCAGTCGGACATTTGGTCAGCCCCAGCATTTT. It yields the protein CASSRTFGQPQHF.

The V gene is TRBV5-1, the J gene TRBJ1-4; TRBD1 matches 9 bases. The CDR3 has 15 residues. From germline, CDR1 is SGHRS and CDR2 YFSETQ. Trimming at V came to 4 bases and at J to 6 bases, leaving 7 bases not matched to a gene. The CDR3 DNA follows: TGCGCCAGCAGCGGACGGGACAGGGCGGATGAAAAACTGTTTTTT. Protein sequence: CASSGRDRADEKLFF.

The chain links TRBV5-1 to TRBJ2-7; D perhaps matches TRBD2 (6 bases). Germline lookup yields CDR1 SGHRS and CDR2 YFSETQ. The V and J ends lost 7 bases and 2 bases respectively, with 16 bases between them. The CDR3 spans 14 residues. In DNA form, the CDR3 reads TGCGCCAGCCGGCTGCTAACGGGAGCCTACGAGCAGTACTTC. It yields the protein CASRLLTGAYEQYF. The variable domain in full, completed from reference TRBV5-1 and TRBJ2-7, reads KAGVTQTPRYLIKTRGQQVTLSCSPISGHRSVSWYQQTPGQGLQFLFEYFSETQRNKGNFPGRFSGRQFSNSRSEMNVSTLELGDSALYLCASRLLTGAYEQYFGPGTRLTVT.

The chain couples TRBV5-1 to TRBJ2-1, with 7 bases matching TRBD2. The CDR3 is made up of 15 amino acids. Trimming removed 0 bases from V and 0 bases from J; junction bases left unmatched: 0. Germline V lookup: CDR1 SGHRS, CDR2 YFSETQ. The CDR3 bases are TGCGCCAGCAGCTTGGGCGGGGGCTCCTACAATGAGCAGTTCTTC. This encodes CASSLGGGSYNEQFF.

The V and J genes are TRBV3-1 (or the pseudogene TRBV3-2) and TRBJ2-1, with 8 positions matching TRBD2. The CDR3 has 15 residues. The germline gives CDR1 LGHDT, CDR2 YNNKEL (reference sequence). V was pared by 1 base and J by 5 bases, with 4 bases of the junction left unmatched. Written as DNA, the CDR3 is TGTGCCAGCAGCCAAGCTGGGACTAGGAACAATGAGCAGTTCTTC. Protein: CASSQAGTRNNEQFF.

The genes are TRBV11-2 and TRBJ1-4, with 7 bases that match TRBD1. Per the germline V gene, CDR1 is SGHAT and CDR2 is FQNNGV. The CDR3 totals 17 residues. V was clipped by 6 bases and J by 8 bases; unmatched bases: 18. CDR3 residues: CASSYEVVAGGAEKLFF. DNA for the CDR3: TGTGCCAGCAGTTACGAAGTGGTGGCAGGGGGAGCAGAAAAACTGTTTTTT.

The CDR3 loop is CATSDSLAHEQYF. The CDR3 nucleotides read TGTGCCACCAGTGACTCACTAGCTCATGAGCAGTACTTC. The J gene is TRBJ2-7, the V gene TRBV24-1; a possible D gene is TRBD2 (6 bases). The V gene lost 4 bases and the J gene lost 7 bases, with 13 bases spanning the gap. The CDR3 contains 13 residues. Germline V gene data show CDR1 as KGHDR and CDR2 as SFDVKD.

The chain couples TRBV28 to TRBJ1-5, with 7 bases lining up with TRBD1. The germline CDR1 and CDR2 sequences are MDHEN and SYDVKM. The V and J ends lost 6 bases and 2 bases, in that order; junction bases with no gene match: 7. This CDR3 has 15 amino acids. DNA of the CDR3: TGTGCCAGCAGCATTGGACAGGTGGGCAATCAGCCCCAGCATTTT. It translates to CASSIGQVGNQPQHF.

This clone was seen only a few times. DNA of the CDR3: TGTGCCAGCAGCTTTGGGGGGAGGGATCAGCCCCAGCATTTT. Its protein is CASSFGGRDQPQHF. The chain couples TRBV7-8 to TRBJ1-5, with D perhaps matching TRBD1 (5 bases). CDR1 is SGHVS, CDR2 FQNEAQ, per germline. This CDR3 is built from 14 residues. Trimming took 3 bases from V and 5 from J, leaving 11 bases between them. The variable domain in full, completed from reference TRBV7-8 and TRBJ1-5, reads GAGVSQSPRYKVAKRGQDVALRCDPISGHVSLFWYQQALGQGPEFLTYFQNEAQLDKSGLPSDRFFAERPEGSVSTLKIQRTQQEDSAVYLCASSFGGRDQPQHFGDGTRLSIL.

CDR3: CASSLLTDNTGELFF. As DNA, the CDR3 is TGTGCCAGCAGCTTACTTACAGACAACACCGGGGAGCTGTTTTTT. V and J are TRBV7-2 and TRBJ2-2; D is uncertain. There are 15 residues in the CDR3. Trimming cost V 2 bases and J 2 bases, with 9 bases left between them. Germline values: CDR1 SGHTA, CDR2 FQGNSA.

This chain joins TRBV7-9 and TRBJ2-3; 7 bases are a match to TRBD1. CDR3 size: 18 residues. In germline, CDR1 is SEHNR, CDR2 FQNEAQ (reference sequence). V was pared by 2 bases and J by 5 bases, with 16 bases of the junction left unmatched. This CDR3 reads CASSLTRQGPFPLDTQYF. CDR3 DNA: TGTGCCAGCAGCTTAACCAGACAGGGCCCCTTTCCGTTAGATACGCAGTATTTT.

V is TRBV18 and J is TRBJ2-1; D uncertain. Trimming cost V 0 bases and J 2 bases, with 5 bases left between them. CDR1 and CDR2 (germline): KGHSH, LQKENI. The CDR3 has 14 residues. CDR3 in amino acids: CASSPPTPYNEQFF. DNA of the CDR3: TGTGCCAGCTCACCACCGACACCCTACAATGAGCAGTTCTTC.

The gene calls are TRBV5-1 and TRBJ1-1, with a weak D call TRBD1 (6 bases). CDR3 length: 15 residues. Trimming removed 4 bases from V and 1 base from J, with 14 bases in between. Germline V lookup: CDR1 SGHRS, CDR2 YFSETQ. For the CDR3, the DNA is TGCGCCAGCAGCCAAAACAGGGTACGGAACACTGAAGCTTTCTTT. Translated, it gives CASSQNRVRNTEAFF.